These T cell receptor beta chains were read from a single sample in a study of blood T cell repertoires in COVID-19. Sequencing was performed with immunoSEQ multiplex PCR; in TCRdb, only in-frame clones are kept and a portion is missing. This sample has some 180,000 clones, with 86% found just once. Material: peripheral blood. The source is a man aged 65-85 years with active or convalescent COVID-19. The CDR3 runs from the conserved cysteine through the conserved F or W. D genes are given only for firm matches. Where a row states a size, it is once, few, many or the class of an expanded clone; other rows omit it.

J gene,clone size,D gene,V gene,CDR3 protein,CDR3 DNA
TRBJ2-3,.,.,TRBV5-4,CASSLARGLQSTDTQYF,TGTGCCAGCAGCTTGGCTAGGGGCTTACAGAGCACAGATACGCAGTATTTT
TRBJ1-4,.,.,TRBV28,CASSFGTPNEKLFF,TGTGCCAGCAGTTTTGGGACACCTAATGAAAAACTGTTTTTT
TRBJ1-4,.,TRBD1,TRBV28,CASSPQNRGIEKLFF,TGTGCCAGCAGTCCCCAGAACAGGGGGATAGAAAAACTGTTTTTT
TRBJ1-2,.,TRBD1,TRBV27,CASSRDRASYGYTF,TGTGCCAGCAGTCGGGACAGGGCTAGCTATGGCTACACCTTC
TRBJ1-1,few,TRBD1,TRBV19,CASRATGLNTEAFF,TGTGCCAGTAGGGCGACAGGGCTGAACACTGAAGCTTTCTTT
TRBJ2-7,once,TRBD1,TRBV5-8,CASSLGTGVWEQYF,TGTGCCAGCAGCTTAGGGACAGGGGTTTGGGAGCAGTACTTC
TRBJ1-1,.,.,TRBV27,CASSPRSGGTEAFF,TGTGCCAGCAGTCCACGGTCTGGCGGTACTGAAGCTTTCTTT
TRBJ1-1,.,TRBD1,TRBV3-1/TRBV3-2,CASNQGQGWTEAFF,TGTGCCAGCAACCAAGGACAGGGGTGGACTGAAGCTTTCTTT
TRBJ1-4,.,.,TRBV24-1,CATSDGGWEEKLFF,TGTGCCACCAGTGATGGCGGGTGGGAAGAAAAACTGTTTTTT
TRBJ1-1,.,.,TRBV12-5,CASARGGLQGMATEAFF,TGTGCTAGTGCCCGGGGGGGCCTTCAGGGGATGGCCACTGAAGCTTTCTTT
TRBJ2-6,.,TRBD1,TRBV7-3,CASGTGGSGANVLTF,TGTGCCAGCGGGACAGGGGGCTCTGGGGCCAACGTCCTGACTTTC
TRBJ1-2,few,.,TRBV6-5,CASSYRGYGYTF,TGTGCCAGCAGTTATAGAGGCTATGGCTACACCTTC
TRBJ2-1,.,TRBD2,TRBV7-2,CASSALAGGPPSSYNEQFF,TGTGCCAGCAGCGCCCTAGCGGGGGGCCCCCCGAGCTCCTACAATGAGCAGTTCTTC
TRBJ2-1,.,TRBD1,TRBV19,CASSIGGTGWSSYNEQFF,TGTGCCAGTAGTATAGGCGGGACAGGGTGGTCGTCCTACAATGAGCAGTTCTTC
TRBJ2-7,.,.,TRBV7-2,CASSPSYEQYF,TGTGCCAGCAGTCCTTCCTACGAGCAGTACTTC
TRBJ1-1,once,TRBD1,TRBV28,CASSLRGRFTEAFF,TGTGCCAGCAGTTTAAGGGGGCGATTCACTGAAGCTTTCTTT
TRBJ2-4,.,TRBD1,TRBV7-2,CASSLVGQENIQYF,TGTGCCAGCAGCTTAGTTGGACAGGAAAACATTCAGTACTTC
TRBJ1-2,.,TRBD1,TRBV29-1,CSVVGDRGLYGYTF,TGCAGCGTTGTCGGGGACAGGGGGCTGTATGGCTACACCTTC
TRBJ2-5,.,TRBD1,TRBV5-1,CASSGDRGQETQYF,TGCGCCAGCAGCGGGGACAGGGGACAAGAGACCCAGTACTTC
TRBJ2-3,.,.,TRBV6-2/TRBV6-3,CASSYSQGWPYF,TGTGCCAGCAGTTACTCACAGGGCTGGCCGTATTTT
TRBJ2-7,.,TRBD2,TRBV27,CASSLSRASGFYEQYF,TGTGCCAGCAGTTTATCTCGGGCTAGCGGGTTCTACGAGCAGTACTTC
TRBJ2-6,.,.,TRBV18,CASSPVAGATSGANVLTF,TGTGCCAGCTCACCAGTGGCAGGGGCTACGTCTGGGGCCAACGTCCTGACTTTC
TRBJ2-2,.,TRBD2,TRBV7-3,CASSSLGLAGPNTGELFF,TGTGCCAGCAGCTCCTTAGGACTAGCGGGACCTAACACCGGGGAGCTGTTTTTT
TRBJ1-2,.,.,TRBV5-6,CASSLERLPYGYTF,TGTGCCAGCAGCTTGGAGCGCCTACCTTATGGCTACACCTTC
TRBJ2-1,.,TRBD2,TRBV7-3,CASSPPRLAGVNEQFF,TGTGCCAGCAGCCCCCCGAGACTAGCGGGAGTGAATGAGCAGTTCTTC
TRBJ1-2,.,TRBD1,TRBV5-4,CASSMTGGDYGYTF,TGTGCCAGCAGCATGACAGGGGGCGACTATGGCTACACCTTC
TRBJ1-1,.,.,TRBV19,CASSPRGGNTEAFF,TGTGCCAGTAGTCCCCGAGGGGGAAACACTGAAGCTTTCTTT
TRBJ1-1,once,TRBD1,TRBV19,CASSSQGGRDTEAFF,TGTGCCAGTAGTTCGCAAGGGGGCCGGGACACTGAAGCTTTCTTT
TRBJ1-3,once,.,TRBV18,CASSPYSGNTIYF,TGTGCCAGCTCACCCTACTCTGGAAACACCATATATTTT
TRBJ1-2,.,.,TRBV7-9,CASSPPYGYGYTF,TGTGCCAGCAGCCCTCCCTATGGCTATGGCTACACCTTC
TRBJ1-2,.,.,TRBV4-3,CASSLTGRYDHYGYTF,TGCGCCAGCAGCCTTACAGGGAGATATGACCACTATGGCTACACCTTC
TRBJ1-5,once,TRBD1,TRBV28,CASRPDRVWNQPQHF,TGTGCCAGCAGGCCGGACAGGGTTTGGAATCAGCCCCAGCATTTT
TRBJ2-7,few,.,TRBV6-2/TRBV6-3,CASSYGQGNPYEQYF,TGTGCCAGCAGTTACGGGCAGGGCAATCCCTACGAGCAGTACTTC
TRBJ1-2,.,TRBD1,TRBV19,CASSPSRGQPNYGYTF,TGTGCCAGTAGCCCTAGTCGGGGACAGCCTAACTATGGCTACACCTTC
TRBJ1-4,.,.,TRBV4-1,CASSQVGEKLFF,TGCGCCAGCAGCCAAGTGGGCGAAAAACTGTTTTTT
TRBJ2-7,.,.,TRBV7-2,CASSSVRAGAYEQYF,TGTGCCAGCAGCTCCGTCCGAGCGGGCGCCTACGAGCAGTACTTC
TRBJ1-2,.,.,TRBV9,CASSLNGEIHGYTF,TGTGCCAGCAGTTTAAACGGGGAGATTCATGGCTACACCTTC
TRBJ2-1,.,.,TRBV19,CASGRWGRGGDEQFF,TGTGCCAGTGGGCGGTGGGGCAGGGGTGGCGATGAGCAGTTCTTC
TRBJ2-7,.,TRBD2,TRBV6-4,CASSVGWRTSDEQYF,TGTGCCAGCAGTGTGGGGTGGAGGACTAGCGACGAGCAGTACTTC
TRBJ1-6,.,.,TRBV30,CAWSVGQGRNSPLHF,TGTGCCTGGAGTGTAGGCCAGGGTAGGAATTCACCCCTCCACTTT
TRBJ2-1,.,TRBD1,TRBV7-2,CASSRRDRGSDEQFF,TGTGCCAGCAGCAGGAGGGACAGGGGATCGGATGAGCAGTTCTTC
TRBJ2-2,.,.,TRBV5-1,CASSLGMTGVGTGELFF,TGCGCCAGCAGCTTGGGGATGACGGGGGTCGGCACCGGGGAGCTGTTTTTT
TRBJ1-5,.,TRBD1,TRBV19,CASNRQGQVQPQHF,TGTGCCAGCAACAGACAGGGGCAGGTCCAGCCCCAGCATTTT